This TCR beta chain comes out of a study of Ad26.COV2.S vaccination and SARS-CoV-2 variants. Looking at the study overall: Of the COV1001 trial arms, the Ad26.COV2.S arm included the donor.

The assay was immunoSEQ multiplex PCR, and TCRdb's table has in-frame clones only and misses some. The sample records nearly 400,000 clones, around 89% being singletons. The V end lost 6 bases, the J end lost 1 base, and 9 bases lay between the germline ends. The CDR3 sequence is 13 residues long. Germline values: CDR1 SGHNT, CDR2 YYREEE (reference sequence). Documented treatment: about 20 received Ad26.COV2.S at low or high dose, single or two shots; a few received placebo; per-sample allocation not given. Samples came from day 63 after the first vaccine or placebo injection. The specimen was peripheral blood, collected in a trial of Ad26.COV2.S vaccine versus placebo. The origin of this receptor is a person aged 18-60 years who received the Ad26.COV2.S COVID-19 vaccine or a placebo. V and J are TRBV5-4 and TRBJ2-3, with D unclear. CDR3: CASTSPGTDTQYF. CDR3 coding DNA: TGTGCCAGCACCTCACCAGGCACAGATACGCAGTATTTT.